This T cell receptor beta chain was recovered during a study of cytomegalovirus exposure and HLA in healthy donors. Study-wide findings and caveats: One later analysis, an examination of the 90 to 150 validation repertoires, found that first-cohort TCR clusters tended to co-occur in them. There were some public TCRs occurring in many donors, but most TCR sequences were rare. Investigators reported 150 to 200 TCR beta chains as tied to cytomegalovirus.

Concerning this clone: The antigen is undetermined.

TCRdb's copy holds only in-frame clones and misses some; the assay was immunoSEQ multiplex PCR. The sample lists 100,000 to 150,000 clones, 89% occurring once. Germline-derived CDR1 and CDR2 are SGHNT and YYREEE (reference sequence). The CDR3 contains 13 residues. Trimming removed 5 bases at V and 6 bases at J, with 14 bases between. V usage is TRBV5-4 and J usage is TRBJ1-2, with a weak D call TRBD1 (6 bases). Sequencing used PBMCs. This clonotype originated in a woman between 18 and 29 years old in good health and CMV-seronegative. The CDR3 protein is CASRRTASHGYTF. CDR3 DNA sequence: TGTGCCAGCAGGAGGACAGCCAGTCATGGCTACACCTTC.